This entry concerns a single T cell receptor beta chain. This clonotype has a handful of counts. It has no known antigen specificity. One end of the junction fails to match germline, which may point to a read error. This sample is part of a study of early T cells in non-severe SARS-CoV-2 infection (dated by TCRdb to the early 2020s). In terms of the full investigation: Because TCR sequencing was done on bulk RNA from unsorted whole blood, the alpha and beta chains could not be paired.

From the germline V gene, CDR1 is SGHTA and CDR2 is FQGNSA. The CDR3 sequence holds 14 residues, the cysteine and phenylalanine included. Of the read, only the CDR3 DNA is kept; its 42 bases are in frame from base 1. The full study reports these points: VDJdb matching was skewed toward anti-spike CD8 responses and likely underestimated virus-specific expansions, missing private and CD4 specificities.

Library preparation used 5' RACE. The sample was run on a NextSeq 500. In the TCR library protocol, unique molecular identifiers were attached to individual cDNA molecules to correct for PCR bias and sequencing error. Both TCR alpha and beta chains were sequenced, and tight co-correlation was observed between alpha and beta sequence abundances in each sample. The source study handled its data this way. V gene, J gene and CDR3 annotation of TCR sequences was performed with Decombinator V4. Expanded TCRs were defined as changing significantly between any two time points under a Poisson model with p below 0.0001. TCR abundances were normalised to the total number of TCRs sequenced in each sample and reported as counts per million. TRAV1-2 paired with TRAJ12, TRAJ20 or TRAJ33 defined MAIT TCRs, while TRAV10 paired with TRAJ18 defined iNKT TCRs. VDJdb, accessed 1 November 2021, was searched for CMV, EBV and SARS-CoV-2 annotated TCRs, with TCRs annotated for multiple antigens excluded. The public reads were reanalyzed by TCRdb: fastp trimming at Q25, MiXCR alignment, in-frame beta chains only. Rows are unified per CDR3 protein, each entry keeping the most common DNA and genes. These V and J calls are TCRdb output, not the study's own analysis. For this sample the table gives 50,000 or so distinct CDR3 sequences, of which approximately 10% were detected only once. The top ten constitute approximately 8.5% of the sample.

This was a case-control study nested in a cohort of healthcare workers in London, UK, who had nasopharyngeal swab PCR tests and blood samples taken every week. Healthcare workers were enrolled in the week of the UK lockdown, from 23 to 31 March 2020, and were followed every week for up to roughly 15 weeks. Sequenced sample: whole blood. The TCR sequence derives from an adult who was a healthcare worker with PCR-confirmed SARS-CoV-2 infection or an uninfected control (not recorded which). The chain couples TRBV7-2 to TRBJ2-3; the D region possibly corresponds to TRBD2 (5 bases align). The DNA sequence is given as TGTGCTAGCAGCATTGCGGGCAGCACAGATACGCAGTATTTT. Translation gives CASSIAGSTDTQYF.